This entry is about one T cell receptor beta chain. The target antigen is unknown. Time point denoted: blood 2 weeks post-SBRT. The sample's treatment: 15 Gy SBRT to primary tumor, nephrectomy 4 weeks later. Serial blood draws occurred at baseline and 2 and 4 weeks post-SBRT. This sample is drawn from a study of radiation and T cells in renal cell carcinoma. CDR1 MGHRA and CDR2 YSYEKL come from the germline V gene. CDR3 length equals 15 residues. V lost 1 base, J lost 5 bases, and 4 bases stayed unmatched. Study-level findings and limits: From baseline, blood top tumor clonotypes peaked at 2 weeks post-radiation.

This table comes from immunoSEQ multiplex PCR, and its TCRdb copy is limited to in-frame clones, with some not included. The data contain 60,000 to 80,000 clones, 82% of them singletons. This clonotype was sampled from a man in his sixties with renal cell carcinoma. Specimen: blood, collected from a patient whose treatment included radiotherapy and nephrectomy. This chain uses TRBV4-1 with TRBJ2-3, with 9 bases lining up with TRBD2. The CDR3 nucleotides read TGCGCCAGCAGCCAAGGACTAGCGGAAAGAGATACGCAGTATTTT. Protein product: CASSQGLAERDTQYF.